The 24 T cell receptor beta chains given below trace back to one sample, sequenced in a study of blood T cell repertoires in COVID-19. Measured with immunoSEQ multiplex PCR; TCRdb has only the in-frame clones, and not every one. Among over 350,000 clones, approximately 87% were seen once, and the ten largest hold over 0.9%. What was sequenced was PBMCs or T cells enriched from blood (not recorded which). All receptors derive from a woman aged 25 to 39 with acute COVID-19.

This clone was seen a few times. The CDR3 protein is CASSFAGGNTEAFF. CDR3 nucleotides: TGCGCCAGCAGCTTTGCTGGCGGGAACACTGAAGCTTTCTTT. The chain recombines TRBV5-1 with TRBJ1-1; D remains ambiguous. V lost 2 bases, J lost 1 base, and 9 bases lay in between. The CDR3 totals 14 residues. Germline V gene lookup returns CDR1 SGHRS and CDR2 YFSETQ.

The chain is built from TRBV10-3 and TRBJ1-4; D call uncertain. The CDR3 loop spans 16 amino acids. V lost 3 bases to trimming and J lost 0 bases, with 11 bases between them. The germline gives CDR1 ENHRY, CDR2 SYGVKD. Here the CDR3 DNA reads TGTGCCATCAGTGATACCAGGTTGGCAACTAATGAAAAACTGTTTTTT. This codes for CAISDTRLATNEKLFF.

V is TRBV2 and J is TRBJ1-1; the D gene is possibly TRBD1 (6 bases). V was shortened by 7 bases and J by 3 bases, with 15 bases between the two germline ends. CDR3 length equals 14 residues. CDR1 and CDR2 (germline): SNHLY, FYNNEI. In nucleotides, the CDR3 is TGTGCCAGCAATATAGGGGGGGGACACACTGAAGCTTTCTTT. It specifies CASNIGGGHTEAFF.

The chain combines TRBV2 with TRBJ1-2; D is undetermined. The germline gives CDR1 SNHLY, CDR2 FYNNEI. Trimming removed 6 bases at V and 4 bases at J, with 9 bases between. The CDR3 is 12 amino acids. The chain's CDR3 is CASRQKIYGYTF. The CDR3 DNA follows: TGTGCCAGCAGACAGAAAATCTATGGCTACACCTTC.

The J gene is TRBJ1-4, the V gene TRBV7-9; TRBD1 matches at 7 bases. Trimming at V came to 5 bases and at J to 0 bases, leaving 6 bases not matched to a gene. The V gene's germline CDR1 is SEHNR and CDR2 FQNEAQ (reference sequence). The CDR3 totals 16 residues. CDR3 amino acids: CASSLDRVTTNEKLFF. The CDR3 bases are TGTGCCAGCAGCCTCGACAGGGTCACAACTAATGAAAAACTGTTTTTT.

The chain carries TRBV2 and TRBJ1-6; 8 positions agree with TRBD1. This CDR3 is 16 amino acids long. Germline V gene sequence: CDR1 SNHLY, CDR2 FYNNEI. V gave up 0 bases and J gave up 7 bases; unmatched junction bases: 5. CDR3 coding DNA: TGTGCCAGCAGTGAAGCCCAGGGGGCTCTAAATTCACCCCTCCACTTT. This codes for CASSEAQGALNSPLHF.

The V call is TRBV7-9, the J call TRBJ2-1; TRBD2 is a possible D gene (5 bases). V shed 5 bases and J shed 0 bases, with 14 bases lying between them. Germline-derived CDR1 and CDR2 are SEHNR and FQNEAQ (reference sequence). This CDR3 comprises 16 residues. This chain's CDR3 is CASSLGVGSSYNEQFF. CDR3 bases: TGTGCCAGCAGCCTGGGAGTCGGTAGCTCCTACAATGAGCAGTTCTTC.

This clone was picked up a small number of times. V is TRBV4-1 and J is TRBJ1-6; D ambiguous. Germline lookup yields CDR1 MGHRA and CDR2 YSYEKL. V lost 0 bases and J lost 8, with 11 bases in between. The CDR3 length is 15 residues. As DNA, the CDR3 is TGCGCCAGCAGCCAAGATCGGGTGAGGGATTCACCCCTCCACTTT. It is translated as CASSQDRVRDSPLHF.

The chain links TRBV11-2 to TRBJ2-3; a possible D gene is TRBD1 (6 bases). The germline V and J ends were trimmed by 6 bases and 0 bases, with 16 bases remaining between them. This CDR3 comprises 16 residues. CDR1 is SGHAT and CDR2 is FQNNGV in the germline V gene. The DNA of the CDR3 is TGTGCCAGCAGGTTATTCAGGGGTTCTAGCACAGATACGCAGTATTTT. Protein: CASRLFRGSSTDTQYF.

This clone has more than one count but fewer than ten. The chain recombines TRBV19 with TRBJ1-4; D is perhaps TRBD1 (6 bases). The CDR3 totals 17 residues. Germline V gives CDR1 LNHDA, CDR2 SQIVND (reference sequence). V lost 8 bases, J lost 1 base, and 20 bases lay in between. The CDR3 here is CASSVQGRSVTNEKLFF. The CDR3 bases are TGTGCCAGTTCGGTACAGGGAAGGAGTGTAACTAATGAAAAACTGTTTTTT.

The J gene is TRBJ1-5, the V gene TRBV7-6; D call uncertain. The CDR3 extends over 16 amino acids. The V gene lost 2 bases and the J gene lost 0 bases, with 11 bases spanning the gap. The germline V gene has CDR1 SGHVS and CDR2 FNYEAQ. CDR3 in amino acids: CASSLPKQYSNQPQHF. The CDR3 bases are TGTGCCAGCAGCTTACCCAAGCAATATAGCAATCAGCCCCAGCATTTT.

This clone was counted at least ten times. J is TRBJ2-7 and V is TRBV3-1 (or the pseudogene TRBV3-2); 9 nucleotides match TRBD1. The CDR3 covers 14 residues. Germline-derived CDR1 and CDR2 are LGHDT and YNNKEL (reference sequence). The trim removed 4 bases at V and 4 bases at J, leaving 5 bases unmatched. CDR3 in DNA: TGTGCCAGCAGCCCGTGGGACAGGGAGTACGAGCAGTACTTC. This codes for CASSPWDREYEQYF.

The gene calls are TRBV29-1 and TRBJ2-5, with TRBD2 matching 11 bases. Germline V gene lookup returns CDR1 SQVTM and CDR2 ANQGSEA. With V trimmed by 2 bases and J by 14 bases, 19 bases remained unmatched. The CDR3 covers 16 residues. The CDR3 protein is CSVESRLSSGGFISYF. DNA for the CDR3: TGCAGCGTTGAAAGTCGTTTGTCTAGCGGGGGGTTTATATCATACTTC.

This chain connects TRBV30 to TRBJ1-2, with D unresolved. The ends were cut back, 0 bases at V and 7 bases at J, with 9 bases in the middle. Germline CDR1 is GTSNPN and CDR2 is SVGIG (reference sequence). The CDR3 is 12 residues long. Written as DNA, the CDR3 is TGTGCCTGGAGTGTAAGCCGGGTTGGCTACACCTTC. Protein sequence: CAWSVSRVGYTF.

This clone has a single count. V gene TRBV27 combines with J gene TRBJ2-7, with TRBD1 matching over 8 bases. J was trimmed by 2 bases and V by 6 bases; bases with no gene match: 9. This CDR3 is built from 15 residues. Germline loops: CDR1 MNHEY, CDR2 SMNVEV (reference sequence). The CDR3 coding sequence is TGTGCCAGCAGCCCAGAACAGGGGGGCGCCTACGAGCAGTACTTC. This codes for CASSPEQGGAYEQYF.

V usage is TRBV7-3 and J usage is TRBJ2-2, with D maybe TRBD1 (6 bases). The CDR3 has 13 residues. Trimming shortened V by 2 bases and J by 6 bases, and 7 bases separated the two germline ends. Germline V lookup: CDR1 SGHTA, CDR2 FQGTGA. As DNA, the CDR3 is TGTGCCAGCAGCTTATCAGGGGCCGGGGAGCTGTTTTTT. Translation gives CASSLSGAGELFF.

This clone came up once. The chain combines TRBV24-1 with TRBJ2-1; 7 nucleotides align to TRBD1. The CDR3 sequence is 14 residues long. The germline V gene encodes CDR1 KGHDR and CDR2 SFDVKD. V gave up 0 bases and J gave up 6 bases; unmatched junction bases: 1. The CDR3 DNA follows: TGTGCCACCAGTGATTTGGGGACAGTCAATGAGCAGTTCTTC. Protein sequence: CATSDLGTVNEQFF.

This chain joins TRBV11-2 and TRBJ2-2; tentative D call: TRBD2 (6 bases). CDR1 and CDR2 from the germline V gene are SGHAT and FQNNGV. This CDR3 comprises 16 residues. V lost 5 bases and J lost 2, with 15 bases in between. CDR3 nucleotides: TGTGCCAGCAGCCCGTCGGAGGGGAAAAACACCGGGGAGCTGTTTTTT. It is translated as CASSPSEGKNTGELFF.

The rearrangement uses TRBV19 and TRBJ1-3; D call uncertain. This CDR3 comprises 15 residues. Germline V gene sequence: CDR1 LNHDA, CDR2 SQIVND (reference sequence). Trimming stripped 6 bases from V and 2 bases from J, with 14 bases between. Here the CDR3 DNA reads TGTGCCAGTAGCCCCACCTGGGCAGCTGGAAACACCATATATTTT. Amino acids: CASSPTWAAGNTIYF. Supplemented by reference TRBV19 and TRBJ1-3, the full variable domain reads DGGITQSPKYLFRKEGQNVTLSCEQNLNHDAMYWYRQDPGQGLRLIYYSQIVNDFQKGDIAEGYSVSREKKESFPLTVTSAQKNPTAFYLCASSPTWAAGNTIYFGEGSWLTVV.

In this sample, this clone turned up once. The rearrangement uses TRBV13 and TRBJ2-3; 12 bases are a match to TRBD2. Germline CDR1 is PRHDT and CDR2 is FYEKMQ (reference sequence). The ends lost 5 bases at V and 6 bases at J; junction bases unmatched: 3. The CDR3 spans 14 residues. CDR3 DNA: TGTGCCAGCAGCCCCGGGACTAGCGGGGATACGCAGTATTTT. Translation: CASSPGTSGDTQYF.

This chain uses TRBV20-1 with TRBJ2-7; no definite D call. Trimming removed 6 bases at V and 5 bases at J, with 11 bases between. This CDR3 contains 11 residues. Germline V gene data show CDR1 as DFQATT and CDR2 as SNEGSKA (reference sequence). The CDR3 sequence is CSALERNEQYF. The CDR3 nucleotides are TGCAGTGCCCTAGAGAGGAACGAGCAGTACTTC.

V gene TRBV2 combines with J gene TRBJ1-1, with TRBD1 matching over 8 bases. V shed 8 bases, J shed 1 base, and the junction held 9 bases outside the gene matches. The CDR3 has 15 amino acids. Germline CDR1 and CDR2: SNHLY and FYNNEI. In DNA form, the CDR3 reads TGTGCCAGCTCCTCCTCGACAGGGGAGAACACTGAAGCTTTCTTT. This gives the protein CASSSSTGENTEAFF.

This chain links TRBV9 with TRBJ1-2; TRBD1 agrees at 10 bases. This CDR3 is built from 15 residues. Germline loops: CDR1 SGDLS, CDR2 YYNGEE. The trim removed 3 bases at V and 4 bases at J, leaving 6 bases unmatched. CDR3 bases: TGTGCCAGCAGCGCCCAGACAGGGGGCGGCTATGGCTACACCTTC. Its protein is CASSAQTGGGYGYTF.

The V gene is TRBV28, the J gene TRBJ1-1, with D possibly being TRBD1 (5 bases). Germline loops: CDR1 MDHEN, CDR2 SYDVKM. The CDR3 runs to 15 residues. Trimming took 1 base from V and 8 from J, leaving 17 bases between them. The CDR3 DNA follows: TGTGCCAGCAGTTTATCTGTGGTGGGTTACAGGGAAGCTTTCTTT. It codes for CASSLSVVGYREAFF.